This is a list of T cell receptor beta chains from one sample in a study of post-analysis software for immune sequencing data. MiXCR was run by TCRdb on the PCR reads, yielding one entry per CDR3 protein. The sample gives about 190,000 distinct CDR3 sequences, 25% to 30% of which show up once; more than 3% is in the top ten. The material sequenced was blood. The receptors stem from a girl aged 2-17 years with multiple sclerosis. Each CDR3 is given with its conserved first and last residue. A D gene is named only where the DNA matches it firmly. Clone sizes are given selectively: once, few, many, or a class where the clone is expanded.

>many|TRBD2|TRBJ2-4|TRBV20-1
TGCAGTGCTCACAGGGCGGGAGGCAAAAACATTCAGTACTTC
CSAHRAGGKNIQYF
>NA|TRBD1|TRBJ2-7|TRBV5-6
TGTGCCAGCAGCGACAGGGTCTACGAGCAGTACTTC
CASSDRVYEQYF
>many|TRBD2|TRBJ2-7|TRBV12-3/TRBV12-4
TGTGCCAGCAGTTTAGCCCCGACTAGCGGAAGCTCCTACGAGCAGTACTTC
CASSLAPTSGSSYEQYF
>many|TRBD1|TRBJ2-5|TRBV20-1
TGCAGTGCTAGAGAACCAGGGGGAGAGACCCAGTACTTC
CSAREPGGETQYF
>few|NA|TRBJ1-2|TRBV28
TGTGCCAGCAGTCTCCTACGGAGGGGCTACACCTTC
CASSLLRRGYTF
>few|NA|TRBJ1-1|TRBV20-1
TGCAGTGCCGCGACTCGGAACACTGAAGCTTTCTTT
CSAATRNTEAFF
>NA|TRBD2|TRBJ2-7|TRBV2
TGTGCCAGCAGTGAAGAGGGGACTAGCGTATCCTACGAGCAGTACTTC
CASSEEGTSVSYEQYF
>NA|NA|TRBJ1-1|TRBV18
TGTGCCAGCTCACCCAGGACCGAGGAGAACACTGAAGCTTTCTTT
CASSPRTEENTEAFF
>NA|TRBD1|TRBJ2-5|TRBV9
TGTGCCAGCAGCTCCCGTCCAGACAGGGCGGAGACCCAGTACTTC
CASSSRPDRAETQYF
>many|NA|TRBJ1-5|TRBV20-1
TGCAGTGCTGGAAGTCCCGTCGGTCAGCCCCAGCATTTT
CSAGSPVGQPQHF
>NA|NA|TRBJ1-1|TRBV6-2/TRBV6-3
TGTGCCAGCAGTTACTCGATGCAGGCCCGTCGGCGGACTGAAGCTTTCTTT
CASSYSMQARRRTEAFF
>few|NA|TRBJ2-7|TRBV19
TGTGCCAGTAGTATATATCAGGGCTCCTACGAGCAGTACTTC
CASSIYQGSYEQYF
>many|NA|TRBJ2-3|TRBV7-2
TGTGCCAGCAGCCCCCGGGCCGGGTCCGATACGCAGTATTTT
CASSPRAGSDTQYF
>many|TRBD1|TRBJ1-2|TRBV12-3/TRBV12-4
TGTGCCAGCAGTTTACTAGGACAGGGAGGGGGCTACACCTTC
CASSLLGQGGGYTF
>few|NA|TRBJ1-4|TRBV5-1
TGCGCCAGCCGACGCGCCGGGGCTAATGAAAAACTGTTTTTT
CASRRAGANEKLFF
>NA|NA|TRBJ2-7|TRBV7-2
TGTGCCAGCAGCCAGGTCCGGGGAGGCTCCTACAATGAGCAGTACTTC
CASSQVRGGSYNEQYF
>NA|NA|TRBJ2-4|TRBV4-3
TGCGCCAGCAGCCAAGGAGGGGTTCTAGCCAAAAACATTCAGTACTTC
CASSQGGVLAKNIQYF
>few|TRBD1|TRBJ1-1|TRBV18
TGTGCCAGCTCACCACAGGGGGCGCTGAACACTGAAGCTTTCTTT
CASSPQGALNTEAFF
>NA|NA|TRBJ2-5|TRBV5-1
TGCGCCAGCAGCCTCCTCGTCCAAGAGACCCAGTACTTC
CASSLLVQETQYF
>NA|NA|TRBJ2-2|TRBV10-2
TGCGCCAGCAGGCTAATGGTGGGCACCGGGGAGCTGTTTTTT
CASRLMVGTGELFF
>few|NA|TRBJ1-1|TRBV7-2
TGTGCCAGCAGCTTTCAGGGGCTGAACACTGAAGCTTTCTTT
CASSFQGLNTEAFF
>NA|NA|TRBJ2-1|TRBV3-1
TGTGCCAGCAGCCGACAGAAGCGGGCCGGAGAGCAGTTCTTC
CASSRQKRAGEQFF
>NA|NA|TRBJ2-1|TRBV3-1
TGTGCCAGCAGCGGAAGGGGTGGTCGGAATGAGCAGTTCTTC
CASSGRGGRNEQFF
>many|NA|TRBJ2-3|TRBV24-1
TGTGCCACCAGTGCGGGGCAGAACACAGATACGCAGTATTTT
CATSAGQNTDTQYF
>many|NA|TRBJ2-5|TRBV20-1
TGCAGTGCTGGGTCCGGGGAGACCCAGTACTTC
CSAGSGETQYF
>NA|NA|TRBJ2-5|TRBV28
TGTGCCAGCAGTTTATTTGAGCCCGGGTCTCAAGAGACCCAGTACTTC
CASSLFEPGSQETQYF
>many|NA|TRBJ2-1|TRBV3-1
TGTGCCAGCAGCCAAGCCGGGACTCTCAATGAGCAGTTCTTC
CASSQAGTLNEQFF
>many|TRBD2|TRBJ2-1|TRBV20-1
TGCAGTGCTAGAGCCAGAGGGACTATAGCGGGAAGGGGGAATTACAATGAGCAGTTCTTC
CSARARGTIAGRGNYNEQFF
>many|NA|TRBJ2-7|TRBV5-1
TGCGCCAGCAGCTTGGTACGGGAGATTAGCCACGAGCAGTACTTC
CASSLVREISHEQYF
>NA|NA|TRBJ1-1|TRBV7-2
TGTGCCAGCAAAGGCAGCACGAACACTGAAGCTTTCTTT
CASKGSTNTEAFF
>NA|TRBD1|TRBJ1-2|TRBV20-1
TGCAGTGTCCTAGAAGCAGGGGGCAAAGCAGGCTACACCTTC
CSVLEAGGKAGYTF
>once|NA|TRBJ2-3|TRBV20-1
TGCAGTGCTAGAGCTTACTCAGGGTACCGCGCAGATACGCAGTATTTT
CSARAYSGYRADTQYF
>many|NA|TRBJ2-5|TRBV20-1
TGCAGTGCTCCCGTGGGGAACCAAGAGACCCAGTACTTC
CSAPVGNQETQYF
>NA|NA|TRBJ1-1|TRBV2
TGTGCCAGCAGTGCGTTTTCTGGGACTGAAGCTTTCTTT
CASSAFSGTEAFF
>many|NA|TRBJ2-5|TRBV5-1
TGCGCCAGCAGCGGCGGGACAAATCAAGAGACCCAGTACTTC
CASSGGTNQETQYF
>many|NA|TRBJ1-2|TRBV20-1
TGCAGTGCTAGTGAAGGGATAGGCGGCTACACCTTC
CSASEGIGGYTF
>once|TRBD1|TRBJ1-2|TRBV15
TGTGCCACCAGCAGCCAGGGGGGTCGAGGCTACACCTTC
CATSSQGGRGYTF
>few|NA|TRBJ2-1|TRBV10-1
TGCGCCAGCATGGGGTCGGGAAAGAGCTCCTACAATGAGCAGTTCTTC
CASMGSGKSSYNEQFF
>few|TRBD2|TRBJ2-3|TRBV5-4
TGTGCCAGCAGCACGGGACTAGCGGGAGTGGTGGGGGGCCCAGATACGCAGTATTTT
CASSTGLAGVVGGPDTQYF
>few|NA|TRBJ2-7|TRBV12-3/TRBV12-4
TGTGCCAGCAGTTTATCCACAGGGTCCCTAGCCTACGAGCAGTACTTC
CASSLSTGSLAYEQYF
>few|TRBD1|TRBJ1-5|TRBV5-1
TGCGCCAGCAGTTACACAGGGGATCAGCCCCAGCATTTT
CASSYTGDQPQHF
>NA|TRBD2|TRBJ2-7|TRBV28
TGTGCCAGCAGTTTGCCTAGCGGGAGTTATAACCTTAACTACGAGCAGTACTTC
CASSLPSGSYNLNYEQYF
>NA|TRBD1|TRBJ2-7|TRBV7-9
TGTGCCAGCAGCTCGGATCCAGGGGGCAGGGGGTACGAGCAGTACTTC
CASSSDPGGRGYEQYF
>many|TRBD2|TRBJ2-7|TRBV6-1
TGTGCCAGGGACCGGGGAGGGGAGGGCTACGAGCAGTACTTC
CARDRGGEGYEQYF
>many|TRBD2|TRBJ2-1|TRBV20-1
TGCAGTGCGTTAGCGGGAAGCTCCTACAATGAGCAGTTCTTC
CSALAGSSYNEQFF
>NA|NA|TRBJ1-1|TRBV28
TGTGCCAGCAGTTTACAGACATCAGAAGCTTTCTTT
CASSLQTSEAFF
>many|NA|TRBJ2-3|TRBV11-2
TGTGCCAGCAGCAGGGCTGGGGGCTCAGATACGCAGTATTTT
CASSRAGGSDTQYF
>few|NA|TRBJ1-6|TRBV12-3/TRBV12-4
TGTGCCAGCAGTTTCGGCAGAAACCATAATTCACCCCTCCACTTT
CASSFGRNHNSPLHF